The T cell receptor beta chain under discussion was sequenced for a study of T cells after yellow fever vaccination (dated by TCRdb to between 2017 and 2020). Regarding the research as a whole: Libraries from fractions with low cell numbers were prepared with the SMART-Seq v4 Ultra Low Input RNA kit. To follow T-cell clones before and after primary and booster YFV17D yellow fever vaccination, bulk TCR alpha and beta repertoires were sequenced over time. Two healthy male donors made up the cohort, one aged 18 to 29 years and the other aged 30 to 40 years. Blood samples were taken at several timepoints before and after primary and secondary immunization, and bulk PBMC replicates and cell subsets were isolated.

Synthesis of TCR cDNA relied on 5'RACE template switching, a step that introduced a universal primer site along with unique molecular identifiers. Priming for cDNA synthesis came from both the TCR alpha and TCR beta constant segments. Library amplification involved two PCR steps, and the second step added sample barcodes and sequencing adapters. Sequencing of libraries was done on Illumina HiSeq 2500 (2x100 bp) or NovaSeq (2x150 bp). From the authors' description of their analysis: Reads were demultiplexed and collapsed into UMI consensus sequences with MIGEC, and V(D)J alignment was performed with MiXCR. Vaccine-responding clonotypes were identified with edgeR using replicate PBMC samples, with FDR below 0.01 and a log2 fold change above 5 up to day 15 being required. Each bulk clonotype was labeled CD4 or CD8 based on which sequenced repertoire, CD4 or CD8, contained the clonotype at higher abundance. TCRdb's own reprocessing of the public reads used fastp at Q25 and MiXCR and kept productive beta chains. A single entry per CDR3 protein holds the most common genes and DNA from its merged rows. The V and J calls come from TCRdb's annotation, not from the publication. The sample table contains 200,000 to 300,000 distinct CDR3 sequences; only one count was recorded for roughly 13% of them. The ten largest account for about 0.51% of the sample.

The V and J ends are trimmed by 3 bases and 2 bases, leaving 3 bases between them. The germline V gene encodes CDR1 SQVTM and CDR2 ANQGSEA. Taken from cysteine to phenylalanine, the CDR3 has 11 residues. Here the CDR3 DNA is all that survives: 33 bases in frame from base 1. Overall study results and their limits: FACS-sorted repertoires could contain abundant contaminating clonotypes from the bulk population, so computational filtering was required. A small share of clonotypes was detected in both CD4 and CD8 compartments, with the overlap likely arising from convergent recombination. The secondary T-cell response was weaker than the primary response but faster, peaking on day 5 instead of day 15. Only two donors were included in the study, so the extent to which the findings can be generalized is limited. Most clones expanded after primary vaccination were re-detected after the booster (around 96% of CD4 and about nine tenths of CD8), suggesting broad memory maintenance.

Taken with the paper, the label for treatment or condition translates to: live attenuated yellow fever vaccine strain. PBMCs were isolated from peripheral blood using a standard Ficoll-Paque protocol. Dynabeads CD4 and CD8 positive selection kits were used to isolate the CD4 and CD8 T-cell fractions. RNA was extracted with TriZol from bulk PBMCs, CD4 and CD8 fractions, and dextramer-positive and dextramer-negative fractions. There are many counts of this clonotype. What antigen it recognizes has not been identified. Base qualities were left out, and no much larger clone turns up one base away. Sequences were derived from CD4+ T cells sorted from PBMCs, sampled 45 days after the yellow fever booster vaccination. This sequence originates from a man younger than 45 who received the YFV17D yellow fever vaccine. Rearrangement joined TRBV29-1 to TRBJ2-3; the D gene cannot be resolved reliably. CDR3 loop: CSVDITDTQYF. The DNA reads as follows: TGCAGCGTTGATATCACAGATACGCAGTATTTT.